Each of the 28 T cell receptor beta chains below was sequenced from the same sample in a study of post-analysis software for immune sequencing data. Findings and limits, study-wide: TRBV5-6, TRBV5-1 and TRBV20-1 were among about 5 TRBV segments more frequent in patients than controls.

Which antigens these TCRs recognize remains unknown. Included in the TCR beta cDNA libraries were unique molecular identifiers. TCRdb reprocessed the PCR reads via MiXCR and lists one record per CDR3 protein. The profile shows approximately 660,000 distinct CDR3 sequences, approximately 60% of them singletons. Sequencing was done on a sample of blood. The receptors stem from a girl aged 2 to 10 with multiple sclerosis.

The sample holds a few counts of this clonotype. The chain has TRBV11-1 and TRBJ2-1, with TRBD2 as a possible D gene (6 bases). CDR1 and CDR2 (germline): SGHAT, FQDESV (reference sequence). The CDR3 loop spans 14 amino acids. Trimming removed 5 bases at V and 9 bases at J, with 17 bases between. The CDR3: CASSVRDSESEQFF. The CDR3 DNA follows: TGTGCCAGCAGCGTCCGGGACTCCGAGAGTGAGCAGTTCTTC.

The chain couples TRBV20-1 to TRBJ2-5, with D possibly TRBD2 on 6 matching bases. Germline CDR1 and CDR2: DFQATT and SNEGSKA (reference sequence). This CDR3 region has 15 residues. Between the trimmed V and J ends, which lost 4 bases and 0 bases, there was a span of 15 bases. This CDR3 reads CSAKGFRENQETQYF. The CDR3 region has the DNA TGCAGTGCTAAGGGATTCCGGGAGAACCAAGAGACCCAGTACTTC.

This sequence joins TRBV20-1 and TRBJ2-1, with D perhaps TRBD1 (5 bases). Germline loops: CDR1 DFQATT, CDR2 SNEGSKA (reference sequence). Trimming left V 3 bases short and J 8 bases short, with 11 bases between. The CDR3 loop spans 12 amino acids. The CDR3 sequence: CSASVQGHEQFF. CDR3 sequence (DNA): TGCAGTGCTAGTGTTCAGGGCCATGAGCAGTTCTTC.

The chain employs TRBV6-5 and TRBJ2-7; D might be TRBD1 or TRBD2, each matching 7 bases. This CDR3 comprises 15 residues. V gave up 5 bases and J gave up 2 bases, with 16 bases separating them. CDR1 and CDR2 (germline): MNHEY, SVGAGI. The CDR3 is CASSTTGEGTYEQYF. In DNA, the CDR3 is TGTGCCAGCAGTACTACAGGGGAGGGCACCTACGAGCAGTACTTC.

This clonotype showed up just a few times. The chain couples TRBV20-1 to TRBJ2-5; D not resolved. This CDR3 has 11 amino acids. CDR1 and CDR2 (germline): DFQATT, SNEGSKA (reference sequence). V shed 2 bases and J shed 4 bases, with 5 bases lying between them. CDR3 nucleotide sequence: TGCAGTGCTAGACTGCGAGAGACCCAGTACTTC. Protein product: CSARLRETQYF.

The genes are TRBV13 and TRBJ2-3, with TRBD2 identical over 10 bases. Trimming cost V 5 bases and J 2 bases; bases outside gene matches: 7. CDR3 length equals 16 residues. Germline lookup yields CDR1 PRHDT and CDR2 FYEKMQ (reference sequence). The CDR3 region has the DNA TGTGCCAGCAGCCCCCGGACTAGCGGCAACACAGATACGCAGTATTTT. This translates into CASSPRTSGNTDTQYF.

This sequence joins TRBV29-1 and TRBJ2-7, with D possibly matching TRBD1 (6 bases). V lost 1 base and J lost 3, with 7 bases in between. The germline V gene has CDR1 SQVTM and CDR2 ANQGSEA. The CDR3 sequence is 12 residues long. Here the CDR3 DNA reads TGCAGCGTTGAAGGGGGGCACTACGAGCAGTACTTC. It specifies CSVEGGHYEQYF.

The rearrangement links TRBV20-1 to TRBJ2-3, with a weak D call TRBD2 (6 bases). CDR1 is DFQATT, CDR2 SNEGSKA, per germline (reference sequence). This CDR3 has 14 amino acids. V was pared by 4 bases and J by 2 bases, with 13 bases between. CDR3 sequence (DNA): TGCAGTGCTACTCGGGGCGGGGTCACAGATACGCAGTATTTT. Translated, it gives CSATRGGVTDTQYF.

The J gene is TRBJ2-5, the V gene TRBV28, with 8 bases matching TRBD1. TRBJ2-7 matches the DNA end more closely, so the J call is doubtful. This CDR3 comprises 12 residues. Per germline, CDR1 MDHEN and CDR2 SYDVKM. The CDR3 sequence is CASSYQGAEQYF. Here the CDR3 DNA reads TGTGCCAGCAGTTATCAGGGGGCCGAGCAGTACTTC.

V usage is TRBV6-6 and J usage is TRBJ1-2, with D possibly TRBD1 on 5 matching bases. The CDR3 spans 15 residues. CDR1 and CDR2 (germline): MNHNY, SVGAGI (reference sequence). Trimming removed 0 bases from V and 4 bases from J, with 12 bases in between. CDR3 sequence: CASSYSKPGGYGYTF. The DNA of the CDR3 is TGTGCCAGCAGTTACTCGAAGCCGGGGGGCTATGGCTACACCTTC.

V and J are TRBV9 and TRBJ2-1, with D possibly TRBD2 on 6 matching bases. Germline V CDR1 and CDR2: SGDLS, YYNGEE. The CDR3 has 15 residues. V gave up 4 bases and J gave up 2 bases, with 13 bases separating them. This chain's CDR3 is CASSILGLTYNEQFF. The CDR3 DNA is TGTGCCAGCAGCATTTTGGGACTTACCTACAATGAGCAGTTCTTC.

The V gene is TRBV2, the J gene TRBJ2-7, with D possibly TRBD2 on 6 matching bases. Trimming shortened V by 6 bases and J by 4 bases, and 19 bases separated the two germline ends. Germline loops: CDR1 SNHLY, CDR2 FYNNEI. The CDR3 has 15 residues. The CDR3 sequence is CASRGRLATEYEQYF. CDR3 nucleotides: TGTGCCAGCAGGGGAAGGCTAGCGACAGAATACGAGCAGTACTTC.

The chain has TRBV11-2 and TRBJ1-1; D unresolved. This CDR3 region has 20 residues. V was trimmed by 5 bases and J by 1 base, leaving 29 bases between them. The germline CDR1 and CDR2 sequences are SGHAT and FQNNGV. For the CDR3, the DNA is TGTGCCAGCAGCATCTCGACAAGAACCAAGAGGTTGAACGAGAACACTGAAGCTTTCTTT. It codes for CASSISTRTKRLNENTEAFF.

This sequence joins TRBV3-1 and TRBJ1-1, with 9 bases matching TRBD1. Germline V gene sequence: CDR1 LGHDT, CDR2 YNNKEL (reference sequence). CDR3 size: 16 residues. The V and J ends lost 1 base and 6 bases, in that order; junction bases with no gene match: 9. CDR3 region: CASSQVGTGTKAEAFF. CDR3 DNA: TGTGCCAGCAGCCAAGTTGGGACAGGGACGAAGGCTGAAGCTTTCTTT.

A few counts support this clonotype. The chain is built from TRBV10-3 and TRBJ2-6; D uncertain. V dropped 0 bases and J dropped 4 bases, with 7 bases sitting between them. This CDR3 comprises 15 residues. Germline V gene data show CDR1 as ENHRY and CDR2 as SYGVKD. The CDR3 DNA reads TGTGCCATCAGTGAGTCAAACACGGGGGCCAACGTCCTGACTTTC. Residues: CAISESNTGANVLTF.

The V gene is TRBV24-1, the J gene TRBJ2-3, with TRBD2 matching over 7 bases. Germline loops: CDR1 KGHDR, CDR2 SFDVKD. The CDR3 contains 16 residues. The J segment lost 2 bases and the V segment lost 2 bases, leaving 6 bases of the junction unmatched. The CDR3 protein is CATSDWGGNSTDTQYF. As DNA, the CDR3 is TGTGCCACCAGTGATTGGGGAGGGAACTCCACAGATACGCAGTATTTT.

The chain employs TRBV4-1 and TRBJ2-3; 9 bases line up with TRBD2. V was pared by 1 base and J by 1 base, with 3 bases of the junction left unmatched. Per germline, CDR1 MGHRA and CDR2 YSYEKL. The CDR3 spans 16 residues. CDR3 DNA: TGCGCCAGCAGCCAAGTAGTAGCGGGGGGCACAGATACGCAGTATTTT. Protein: CASSQVVAGGTDTQYF.

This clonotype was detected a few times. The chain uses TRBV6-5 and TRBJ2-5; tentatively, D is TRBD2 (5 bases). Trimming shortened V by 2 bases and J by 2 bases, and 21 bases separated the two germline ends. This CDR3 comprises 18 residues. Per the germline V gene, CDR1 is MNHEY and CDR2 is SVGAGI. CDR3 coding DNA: TGTGCCAGCAGTTACCGGAGTGTCAAGCGGCTTTTACAAGAGACCCAGTACTTC. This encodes CASSYRSVKRLLQETQYF.

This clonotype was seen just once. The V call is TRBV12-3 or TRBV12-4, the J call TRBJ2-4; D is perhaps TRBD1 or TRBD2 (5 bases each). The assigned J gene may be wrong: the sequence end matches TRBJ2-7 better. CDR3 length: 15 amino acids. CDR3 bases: TGTGCCAGCAGTTGGGACGGACCAAACCTTTACGAGCAGTACTTC. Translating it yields CASSWDGPNLYEQYF.

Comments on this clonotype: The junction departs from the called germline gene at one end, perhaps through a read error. The CDR3 is CASSLSAGNIQYF. Written as DNA, the CDR3 is TGTGCCAGCAGCTTATCTGCGGGGAACATTCAGTACTTC. V and J are TRBV27 and TRBJ2-4, with D maybe TRBD2 (6 bases). This CDR3 is 13 amino acids long. From germline, CDR1 is MNHEY and CDR2 SMNVEV (reference sequence).

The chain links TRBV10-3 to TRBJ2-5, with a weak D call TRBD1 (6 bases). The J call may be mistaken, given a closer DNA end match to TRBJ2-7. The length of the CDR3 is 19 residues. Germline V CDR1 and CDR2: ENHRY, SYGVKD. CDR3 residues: CAISVSRRDVNRAPYEQYF. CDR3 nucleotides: TGTGCCATCAGTGTTTCTCGCCGGGATGTAAACAGGGCCCCCTACGAGCAGTACTTC.

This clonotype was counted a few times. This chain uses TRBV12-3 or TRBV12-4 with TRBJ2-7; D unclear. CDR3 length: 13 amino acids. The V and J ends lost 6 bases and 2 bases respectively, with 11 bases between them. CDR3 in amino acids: CASSFDITYEQYF. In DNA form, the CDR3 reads TGTGCCAGCAGCTTCGACATCACCTACGAGCAGTACTTC.

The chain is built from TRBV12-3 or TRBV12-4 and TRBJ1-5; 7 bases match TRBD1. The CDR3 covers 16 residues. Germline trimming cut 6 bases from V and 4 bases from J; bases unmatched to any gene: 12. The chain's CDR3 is CASSPRQGLGNQPQHF. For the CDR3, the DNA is TGTGCCAGCAGCCCCAGACAGGGTCTGGGGAATCAGCCCCAGCATTTT.

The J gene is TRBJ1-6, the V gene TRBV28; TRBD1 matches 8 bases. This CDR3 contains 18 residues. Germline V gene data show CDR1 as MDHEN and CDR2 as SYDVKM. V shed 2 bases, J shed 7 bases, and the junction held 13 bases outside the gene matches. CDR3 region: CASSLNQRTGFVNSPLHF. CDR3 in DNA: TGTGCCAGCAGTTTAAACCAACGGACAGGGTTCGTGAATTCACCCCTCCACTTT.

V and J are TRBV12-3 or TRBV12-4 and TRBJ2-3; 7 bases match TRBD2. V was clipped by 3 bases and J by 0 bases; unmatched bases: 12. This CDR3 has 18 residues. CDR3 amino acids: CASSFTQTSPTSTDTQYF. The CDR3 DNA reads TGTGCCAGCAGTTTCACCCAGACTAGCCCAACCAGCACAGATACGCAGTATTTT.

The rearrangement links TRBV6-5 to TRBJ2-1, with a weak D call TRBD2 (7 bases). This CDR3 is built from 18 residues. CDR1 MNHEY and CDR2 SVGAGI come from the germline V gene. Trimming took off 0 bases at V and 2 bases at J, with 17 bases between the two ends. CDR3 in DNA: TGTGCCAGCAGTTACTCCCCCGCCGGGGGGCATGCCTACAATGAGCAGTTCTTC. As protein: CASSYSPAGGHAYNEQFF.

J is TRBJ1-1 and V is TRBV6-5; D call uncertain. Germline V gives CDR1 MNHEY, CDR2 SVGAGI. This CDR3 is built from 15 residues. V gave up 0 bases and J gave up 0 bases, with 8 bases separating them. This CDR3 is CASSYSLPLNTEAFF. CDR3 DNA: TGTGCCAGCAGTTACTCGCTCCCGTTGAACACTGAAGCTTTCTTT.

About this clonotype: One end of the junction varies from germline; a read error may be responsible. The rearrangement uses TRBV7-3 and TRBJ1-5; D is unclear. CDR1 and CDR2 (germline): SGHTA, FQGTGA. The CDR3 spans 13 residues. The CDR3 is CASSLTNGQHQHF. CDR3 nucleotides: TGTGCCAGCAGCTTAACGAATGGGCAGCACCAGCATTTT.